This paragraph covers one T cell receptor beta chain sequence. Its antigen is not known. CDR1 is MNHEY and CDR2 is SVGAGI in the germline V gene. This CDR3 spans 15 amino acids. With 6 bases removed from V and 2 bases from J, the gap between germline ends came to 16 bases. PCR employed 60 Vbeta and 13 Jbeta primers. Libraries were prepared by immunoSEQ multiplex PCR; TCRdb keeps only in-frame clonotypes and omits some of them. The data contain about 130,000 clones, roughly 72% of them seen just once; the ten biggest clones take up around 1.8%. Healthy bone marrow donors formed the donor group. The sample comes from a study of cytomegalovirus exposure and HLA in healthy donors. Study-wide findings and caveats: Investigators reported 164 TCR beta chains as tied to cytomegalovirus. A further, later analysis showed that HLA-associated TCR beta chains (compared with equally common others) were more clonally expanded.

The source is a woman in her fifties or sixties in good health and CMV-seronegative. V and J are TRBV6-5 and TRBJ2-5; D is perhaps TRBD1 (5 bases). Sequences were obtained from PBMCs. CDR3 region: CASRPPVGRQETQYF. CDR3 nucleotide sequence: TGTGCCAGCAGACCCCCGGTGGGGCGGCAAGAGACCCAGTACTTC.